This passage covers 23 T cell receptor beta chains from one sample sequenced in a study of blood T cell repertoires in COVID-19. Measured with immunoSEQ multiplex PCR; TCRdb has only the in-frame clones, and not every one. The table shows 200,000 to 250,000 clones, with 86% occurring only once. The material sequenced was PBMCs or T cells enriched from blood (not recorded which). The receptors derive from a man in his forties or fifties who had recovered from COVID-19.

This chain links TRBV24-1 with TRBJ2-1; tentatively, D is TRBD2 (5 bases). The CDR3 sequence is 14 residues long. Trimming stripped 3 bases from V and 9 bases from J, with 14 bases between. Germline assignment: CDR1 KGHDR and CDR2 SFDVKD. CDR3 sequence reads: CATSDPPEGSEQFF. The CDR3 DNA follows: TGTGCCACCAGTGATCCCCCTGAGGGCAGTGAGCAGTTCTTC.

The count of this clone is one. The chain couples TRBV7-3 to TRBJ2-1; D remains ambiguous. Germline V lookup: CDR1 SGHTA, CDR2 FQGTGA. Trimming removed 0 bases from V and 1 base from J, with 10 bases in between. The CDR3 spans 16 residues. In nucleotides, the CDR3 is TGTGCCAGCAGCTTAACGTTTGCCGGGTCCTACAATGAGCAGTTCTTC. Protein product: CASSLTFAGSYNEQFF.

The chain joins TRBV7-6 to TRBJ1-2; 9 nucleotides agree with TRBD1. V lost 5 bases, J lost 11 bases, and 21 bases stayed unmatched. The CDR3 has 17 residues. Germline V lookup: CDR1 SGHVS, CDR2 FNYEAQ. The CDR3 bases are TGTGCCAGCAGCGGAACCGGACAGGGGATTGGGGGAGAAACATACACCTTC. Translated: CASSGTGQGIGGETYTF. The full variable domain, its missing parts supplied by reference TRBV7-6 and TRBJ1-2, is GAGVSQSPRYKVTKRGQDVALRCDPISGHVSLYWYRQALGQGPEFLTYFNYEAQQDKSGLPNDRFSAERPEGSISTLTIQRTEQRDSAMYRCASSGTGQGIGGETYTFGSGTRLTVV.

In the case of this clone: The sample holds other DNA sequences that translate to the same CDR3. This sequence joins TRBV18 and TRBJ1-5, with D tentatively TRBD1 (6 bases). Germline-derived CDR1 and CDR2 are KGHSH and LQKENI. The CDR3 is 14 residues long. Trimming stripped 3 bases from V and 4 bases from J, with 10 bases between. The CDR3 nucleotides are TGTGCCAGCTCACCCCGGACAGATAATCAGCCCCAGCATTTT. Its translation: CASSPRTDNQPQHF.

The chain has TRBV2 and TRBJ2-1, with 8 bases identical to TRBD1. The CDR3 is 15 amino acids. CDR1 SNHLY and CDR2 FYNNEI come from the germline V gene. V was clipped by 6 bases and J by 0 bases; unmatched bases: 4. CDR3 bases: TGTGCCAGCAGCGTGACAGGGGACTCCTACAATGAGCAGTTCTTC. Translated: CASSVTGDSYNEQFF.

This clone has just one count. The chain couples TRBV19 to TRBJ1-1; D is perhaps TRBD1 (6 bases). Germline V CDR1 and CDR2: LNHDA, SQIVND (reference sequence). CDR3 length: 15 amino acids. V was pared by 7 bases and J by 1 base, with 16 bases between. The CDR3: CASTPGGARNTEAFF. The CDR3 DNA follows: TGTGCCAGTACACCGGGGGGGGCACGGAACACTGAAGCTTTCTTT.

The V call is TRBV28, the J call TRBJ2-7, with 10 positions matching TRBD2. The germline V gene has CDR1 MDHEN and CDR2 SYDVKM. The trim removed 2 bases at V and 6 bases at J, leaving 10 bases unmatched. This CDR3 has 16 residues. CDR3: CASSLVGSGRGTEQYF. The DNA for the CDR3 is TGTGCCAGCAGTTTAGTGGGCAGCGGGAGGGGAACCGAGCAGTACTTC.

The chain carries TRBV7-3 and TRBJ2-5; D perhaps matches TRBD2 (6 bases). The CDR3 covers 15 residues. Germline-derived CDR1 and CDR2 are SGHTA and FQGTGA. V was trimmed by 3 bases and J by 1 base, leaving 12 bases between them. The CDR3 DNA is TGTGCCAGCAGCTTGGGAGGCGGATTCCAAGAGACCCAGTACTTC. Translating gives CASSLGGGFQETQYF.

CDR3 sequence reads: CASSLKGMPAGGPMHEQFF. Written as DNA, the CDR3 is TGCGCCAGCAGCTTGAAAGGAATGCCAGCGGGGGGGCCGATGCATGAGCAGTTCTTC. V and J are TRBV5-1 and TRBJ2-1; 10 bases are shared with TRBD2. Germline V CDR1 and CDR2: SGHRS, YFSETQ. Trimming at V came to 1 base and at J to 8 bases, leaving 18 bases not matched to a gene. The length of the CDR3 is 19 residues. Supplemented by reference TRBV5-1 and TRBJ2-1, the full variable domain reads KAGVTQTPRYLIKTRGQQVTLSCSPISGHRSVSWYQQTPGQGLQFLFEYFSETQRNKGNFPGRFSGRQFSNSRSEMNVSTLELGDSALYLCASSLKGMPAGGPMHEQFFGPGTRLTVL.

The J gene is TRBJ2-7, the V gene TRBV12-3 or TRBV12-4, with D perhaps matching TRBD2 (5 bases). The CDR3 has 13 residues. Between the trimmed V and J ends, which lost 9 bases and 0 bases, there was a span of 12 bases. CDR3 nucleotide sequence: TGTGCCAGTGTGACGGACTCCTCCTACGAGCAGTACTTC. It is translated as CASVTDSSYEQYF.

The CDR3 nucleotides read TGTGCCAGCAGCGAGGCGTACAGGGAAAGTGGCTACACCTTC. This encodes CASSEAYRESGYTF. The chain has TRBV2 and TRBJ1-2; perhaps TRBD1 as D (6 bases). The germline V and J ends were trimmed by 6 bases and 7 bases, with 18 bases remaining between them. The germline gives CDR1 SNHLY, CDR2 FYNNEI. This CDR3 comprises 14 residues.

This clone was observed a few times. The rearrangement uses TRBV7-9 and TRBJ2-7; 7 bases line up with TRBD1. J gave up 3 bases and V 5 bases, and 4 bases lay outside the gene matches. CDR3 length: 13 residues. Germline-derived CDR1 and CDR2 are SEHNR and FQNEAQ (reference sequence). CDR3 DNA sequence: TGTGCCAGCAGCCGGGACAGCAGCTACGAGCAGTACTTC. It specifies CASSRDSSYEQYF.

V usage is TRBV15 and J usage is TRBJ2-1; 8 bases are shared with TRBD2. V shed 3 bases, J shed 7 bases, and the junction held 11 bases outside the gene matches. The CDR3 has 16 amino acids. CDR1 LNHNV and CDR2 YYDKDF come from the germline V gene (reference sequence). Here the CDR3 DNA reads TGTGCCACCAGCAGGTCCGGGACTAGGTACTCTAATGAGCAGTTCTTC. This encodes CATSRSGTRYSNEQFF.

The V call is TRBV5-1, the J call TRBJ2-1; 8 bases line up with TRBD2. This CDR3 region has 17 residues. Germline assignment: CDR1 SGHRS and CDR2 YFSETQ. V lost 1 base, J lost 6 bases, and 12 bases stayed unmatched. The CDR3 region is CASSLLPGLDTTNEQFF. CDR3 DNA sequence: TGCGCCAGCAGCTTGCTACCGGGACTAGACACGACCAATGAGCAGTTCTTC.

CDR3 coding DNA: TGTGCCAGCAGTGAAGAGGGTCAGGGTTCCAATGAGCAGTTCTTC. This codes for CASSEEGQGSNEQFF. This chain connects TRBV6-1 to TRBJ2-1, with D perhaps TRBD1 (5 bases). The CDR3 sequence is 15 residues long. CDR1 and CDR2 (germline): MNHNS, SASEGT. Trimming took off 1 base at V and 6 bases at J, with 13 bases between the two ends.

The chain has TRBV10-3 and TRBJ1-5; 8 bases are shared with TRBD1. The germline CDR1 and CDR2 sequences are ENHRY and SYGVKD. The V segment lost 5 bases and the J segment 4 bases; nucleotides outside the gene matches: 4. The CDR3 runs to 14 residues. Here the CDR3 reads CAISPTGANQPQHF. The CDR3 DNA reads as TGTGCCATCAGTCCGACAGGGGCAAATCAGCCCCAGCATTTT.

This chain connects TRBV9 to TRBJ1-6; no reliable D call. Trimming pared 3 bases from V and 5 bases from J, leaving 9 bases between. The germline V gene encodes CDR1 SGDLS and CDR2 YYNGEE. The CDR3 spans 14 residues. The CDR3 region has the DNA TGTGCCAGCAGCGCGACATATAATAATTCACCCCTCCACTTT. It codes for CASSATYNNSPLHF.

The V and J genes are TRBV19 and TRBJ1-3, with D possibly matching TRBD1 (6 bases). CDR1 is LNHDA and CDR2 is SQIVND in the germline V gene (reference sequence). The CDR3 spans 14 residues. Trimming cost V 5 bases and J 4 bases, with 12 bases left between them. CDR3 region: CASSHRAGGNTIYF. The CDR3 DNA reads TGTGCCAGTAGTCACAGGGCAGGAGGAAACACCATATATTTT.

The V gene is TRBV9, the J gene TRBJ1-2; perhaps TRBD1 as D (5 bases). The CDR3 has 15 residues. The ends were cut back, 0 bases at V and 8 bases at J, with 17 bases in the middle. The V gene's germline CDR1 is SGDLS and CDR2 YYNGEE. DNA for the CDR3: TGTGCCAGCAGCGTAGAAATAGCCATTTCAGGGGGCTACACCTTC. It is translated as CASSVEIAISGGYTF.

In its sample, this clone was seen a few times. The V call is TRBV7-6, the J call TRBJ2-1; D perhaps matches TRBD2 (5 bases). Per germline, CDR1 SGHVS and CDR2 FNYEAQ. The CDR3 covers 14 residues. The V and J ends lost 1 base and 8 bases respectively, with 12 bases between them. The CDR3 reads CASSLGRGSDEQFF. The CDR3 nucleotides read TGTGCCAGCAGCTTAGGTCGGGGTTCGGATGAGCAGTTCTTC.

V gene TRBV7-9 combines with J gene TRBJ1-3, with D perhaps matching TRBD1 (5 bases). The ends were cut back, 3 bases at V and 4 bases at J, with 10 bases in the middle. Germline values: CDR1 SEHNR, CDR2 FQNEAQ (reference sequence). The CDR3 consists of 14 residues. DNA for the CDR3: TGTGCCAGCAGCTTGGGACTGGCGGGAAACACCATATATTTT. It codes for CASSLGLAGNTIYF. Together with reference TRBV7-9 and TRBJ1-3, the CDR3 gives the full variable domain: DTGVSQNPRHKITKRGQNVTFRCDPISEHNRLYWYRQTLGQGPEFLTYFQNEAQLEKSRLLSDRFSAERPKGSFSTLEIQRTEQGDSAMYLCASSLGLAGNTIYFGEGSWLTVV.

The rearrangement joins TRBV4-1 to TRBJ2-5; D is perhaps TRBD2 (5 bases). CDR1 is MGHRA, CDR2 YSYEKL, per germline. The CDR3 has 16 amino acids. Trimming took off 2 bases at V and 2 bases at J, with 15 bases between the two ends. The CDR3 loop reads CASSQLAGVRQETQYF. The DNA of the CDR3 is TGCGCCAGCAGCCAACTGGCGGGTGTACGGCAAGAGACCCAGTACTTC.

This clone was counted only a few times. The gene calls are TRBV7-9 and TRBJ2-1, with TRBD2 matching over 7 bases. Germline CDR1 reads SEHNR; CDR2 reads FQNEAQ (reference sequence). The CDR3 totals 14 residues. V trimming: 5 bases; J trimming: 5 bases; junction bases outside the gene matches: 6. In nucleotides, the CDR3 is TGTGCCAGCAGCCAAGCGGGACCTCACAATGAGCAGTTCTTC. Translating gives CASSQAGPHNEQFF.